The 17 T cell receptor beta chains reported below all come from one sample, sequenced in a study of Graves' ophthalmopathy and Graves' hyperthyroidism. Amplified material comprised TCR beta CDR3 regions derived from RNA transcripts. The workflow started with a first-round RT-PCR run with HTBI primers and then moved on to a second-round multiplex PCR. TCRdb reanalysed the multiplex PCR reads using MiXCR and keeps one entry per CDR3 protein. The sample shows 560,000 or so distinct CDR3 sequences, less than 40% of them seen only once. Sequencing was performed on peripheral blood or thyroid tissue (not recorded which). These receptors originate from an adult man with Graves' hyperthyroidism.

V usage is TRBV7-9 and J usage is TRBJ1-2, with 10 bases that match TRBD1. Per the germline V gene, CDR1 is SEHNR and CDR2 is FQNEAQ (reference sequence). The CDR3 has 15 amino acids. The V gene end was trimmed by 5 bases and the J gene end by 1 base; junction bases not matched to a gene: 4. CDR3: CASSQTGGSNYGYTF. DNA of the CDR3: TGTGCCAGCAGCCAGACAGGGGGCAGTAACTATGGCTACACCTTC.

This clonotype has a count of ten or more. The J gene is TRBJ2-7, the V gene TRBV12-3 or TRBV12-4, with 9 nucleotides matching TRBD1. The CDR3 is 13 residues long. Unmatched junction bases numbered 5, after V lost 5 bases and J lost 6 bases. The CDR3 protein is CASSVGQGTEQYF. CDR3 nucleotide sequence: TGTGCCAGCAGTGTCGGACAGGGGACCGAGCAGTACTTC.

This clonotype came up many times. The CDR3 DNA reads TGCAGTGCTGCGGGGACTAGCGGGAGGGAACAAGAGACCCAGTACTTC. Amino acid sequence: CSAAGTSGREQETQYF. The V gene is TRBV20-1, the J gene TRBJ2-5, with TRBD2 matching 16 bases. CDR1 is DFQATT, CDR2 SNEGSKA, per germline (reference sequence). With 5 bases clipped from V and 2 bases from J, the junction kept 5 bases outside the gene matches. The CDR3 has 16 amino acids.

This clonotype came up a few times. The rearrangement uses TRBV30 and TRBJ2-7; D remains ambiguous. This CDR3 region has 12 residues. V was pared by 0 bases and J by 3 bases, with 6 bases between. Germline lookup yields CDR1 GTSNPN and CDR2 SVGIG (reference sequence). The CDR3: CAWSVRSYEQYF. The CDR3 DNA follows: TGTGCCTGGAGTGTACGTAGCTACGAGCAGTACTTC.

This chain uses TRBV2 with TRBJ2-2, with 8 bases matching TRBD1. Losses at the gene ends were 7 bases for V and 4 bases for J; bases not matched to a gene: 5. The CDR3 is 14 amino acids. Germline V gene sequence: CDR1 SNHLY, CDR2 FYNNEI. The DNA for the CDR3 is TGTGCCAGCACCAGGACAGGGAGCACCGGGGAGCTGTTTTTT. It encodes CASTRTGSTGELFF. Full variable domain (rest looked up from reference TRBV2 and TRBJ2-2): EPEVTQTPSHQVTQMGQEVILRCVPISNHLYFYWYRQILGQKVEFLVSFYNNEISEKSEIFDDQFSVERPDGSNFTLKIRSTKLEDSAMYFCASTRTGSTGELFFGEGSRLTVL.

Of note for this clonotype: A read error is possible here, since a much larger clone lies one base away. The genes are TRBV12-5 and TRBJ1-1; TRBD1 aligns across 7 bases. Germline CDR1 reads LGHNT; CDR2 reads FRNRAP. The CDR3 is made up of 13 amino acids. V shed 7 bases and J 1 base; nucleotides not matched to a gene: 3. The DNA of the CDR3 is TGTGCTAGTGAGGGGGACAGGAACACTGAAGCTTTCTTT. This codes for CASEGDRNTEAFF.

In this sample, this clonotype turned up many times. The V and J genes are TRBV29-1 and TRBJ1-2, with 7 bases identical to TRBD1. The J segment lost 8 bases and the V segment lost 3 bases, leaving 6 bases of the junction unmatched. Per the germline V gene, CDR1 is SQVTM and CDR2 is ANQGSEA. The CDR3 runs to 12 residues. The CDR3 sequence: CSVDDRAWGYTF. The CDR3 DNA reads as TGCAGCGTTGACGACAGGGCCTGGGGCTACACCTTC.

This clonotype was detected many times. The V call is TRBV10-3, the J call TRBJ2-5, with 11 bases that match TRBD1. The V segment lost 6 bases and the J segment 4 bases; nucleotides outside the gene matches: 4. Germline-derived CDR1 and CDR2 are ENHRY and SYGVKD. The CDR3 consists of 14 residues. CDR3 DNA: TGTGCCATCAGGGGGACAGGGGGAGGAGAGACCCAGTACTTC. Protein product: CAIRGTGGGETQYF.

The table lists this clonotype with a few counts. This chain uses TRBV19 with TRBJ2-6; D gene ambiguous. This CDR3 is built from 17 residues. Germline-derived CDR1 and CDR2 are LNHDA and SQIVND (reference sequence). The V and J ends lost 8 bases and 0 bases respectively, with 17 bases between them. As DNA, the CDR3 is TGTGCCAGTGGGCCGTCGGGCAGACACTCTGGGGCCAACGTCCTGACTTTC. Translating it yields CASGPSGRHSGANVLTF.

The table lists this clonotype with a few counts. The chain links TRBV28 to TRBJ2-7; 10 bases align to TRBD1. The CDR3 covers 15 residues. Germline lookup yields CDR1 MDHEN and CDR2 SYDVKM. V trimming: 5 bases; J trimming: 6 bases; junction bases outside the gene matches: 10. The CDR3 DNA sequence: TGTGCCAGCAGTCTAACCGGGACAGGGGCTGTCGAGCAGTACTTC. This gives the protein CASSLTGTGAVEQYF.

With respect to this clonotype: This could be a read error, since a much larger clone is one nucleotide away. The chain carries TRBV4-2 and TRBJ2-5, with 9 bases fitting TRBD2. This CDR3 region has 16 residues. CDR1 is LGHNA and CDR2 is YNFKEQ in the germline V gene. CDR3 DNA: TGTGCCAGCAGCCAAGGGTCCGCGGGAGGGCAGGAGACCCGGTACTTC. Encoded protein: CASSQGSAGGQETRYF.

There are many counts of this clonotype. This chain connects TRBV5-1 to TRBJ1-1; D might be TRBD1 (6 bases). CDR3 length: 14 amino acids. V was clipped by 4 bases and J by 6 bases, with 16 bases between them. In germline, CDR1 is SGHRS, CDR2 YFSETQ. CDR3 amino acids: CASSELTGIAEAFF. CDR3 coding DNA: TGCGCCAGCAGCGAACTTACAGGGATCGCTGAAGCTTTCTTT.

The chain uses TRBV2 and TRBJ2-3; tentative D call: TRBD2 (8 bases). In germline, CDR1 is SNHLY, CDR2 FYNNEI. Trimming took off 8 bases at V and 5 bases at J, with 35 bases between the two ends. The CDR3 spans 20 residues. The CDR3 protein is CASEWYGDSRAGADLDTQYF. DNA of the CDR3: TGTGCCAGCGAGTGGTATGGGGACAGTCGAGCGGGAGCTGATCTAGATACGCAGTATTTT.

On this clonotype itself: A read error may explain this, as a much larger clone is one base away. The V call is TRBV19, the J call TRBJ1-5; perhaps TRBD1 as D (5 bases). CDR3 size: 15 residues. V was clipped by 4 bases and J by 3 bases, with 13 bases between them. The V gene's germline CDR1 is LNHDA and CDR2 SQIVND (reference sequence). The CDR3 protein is CASSTLRQSNQPQHF. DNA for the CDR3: TGTGCCAGTAGTACATTGAGACAGTCCAATCAGCCCCAGCATTTT.

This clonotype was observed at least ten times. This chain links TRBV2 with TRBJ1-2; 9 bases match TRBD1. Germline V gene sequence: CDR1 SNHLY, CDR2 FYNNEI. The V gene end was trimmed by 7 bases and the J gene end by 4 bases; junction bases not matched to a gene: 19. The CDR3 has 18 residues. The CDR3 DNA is TGTGCCAGCACCGTGCCCCGGGACAGGGAGGTTAGTCGCTATGGCTACACCTTC. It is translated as CASTVPRDREVSRYGYTF. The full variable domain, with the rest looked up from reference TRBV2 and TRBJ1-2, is EPEVTQTPSHQVTQMGQEVILRCVPISNHLYFYWYRQILGQKVEFLVSFYNNEISEKSEIFDDQFSVERPDGSNFTLKIRSTKLEDSAMYFCASTVPRDREVSRYGYTFGSGTRLTVV.

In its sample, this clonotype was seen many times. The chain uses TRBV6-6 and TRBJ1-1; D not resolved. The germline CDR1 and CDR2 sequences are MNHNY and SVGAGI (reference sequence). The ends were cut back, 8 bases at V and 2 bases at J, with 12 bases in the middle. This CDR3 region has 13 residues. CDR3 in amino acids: CASDYQRNTEAFF. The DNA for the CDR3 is TGTGCCAGCGACTACCAGAGAAACACTGAAGCTTTCTTT.

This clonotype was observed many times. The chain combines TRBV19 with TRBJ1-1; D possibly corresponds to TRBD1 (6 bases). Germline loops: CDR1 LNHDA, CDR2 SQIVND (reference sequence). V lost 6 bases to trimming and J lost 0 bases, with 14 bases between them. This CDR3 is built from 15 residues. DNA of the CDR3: TGTGCCAGTAGATACAGGGAGGAAGTGAACACTGAAGCTTTCTTT. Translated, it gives CASRYREEVNTEAFF.